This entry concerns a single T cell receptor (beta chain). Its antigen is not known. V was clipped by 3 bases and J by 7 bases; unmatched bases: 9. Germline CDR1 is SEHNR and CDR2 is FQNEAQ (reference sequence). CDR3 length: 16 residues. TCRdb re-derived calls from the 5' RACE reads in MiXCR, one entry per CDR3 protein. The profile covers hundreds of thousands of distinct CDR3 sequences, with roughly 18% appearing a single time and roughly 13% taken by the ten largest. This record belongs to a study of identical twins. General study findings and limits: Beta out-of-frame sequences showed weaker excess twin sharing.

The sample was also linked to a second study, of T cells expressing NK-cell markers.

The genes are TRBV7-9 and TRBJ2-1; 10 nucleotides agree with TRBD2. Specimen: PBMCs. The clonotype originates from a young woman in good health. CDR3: CASSFSGRSYVNEQFF. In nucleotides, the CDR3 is TGTGCCAGCAGCTTTAGCGGGAGGTCTTATGTGAATGAGCAGTTCTTC.